The present T cell receptor beta chain was sequenced within a study of cytomegalovirus exposure and HLA in healthy donors. Primers: 60 Vbeta forward and 13 Jbeta reverse. Produced via immunoSEQ multiplex PCR; TCRdb's table is partial and in-frame only. This table has 4,700 or so clones, 65% to 85% appearing once. This CDR3 is 16 amino acids long. The V gene's germline CDR1 is MRHNA and CDR2 SNTAGT. Unmatched junction bases numbered 12, after V lost 3 bases and J lost 9 bases. The receptor was isolated from a woman aged 40 to 50 in good health and CMV-seropositive. V gene TRBV6-4 combines with J gene TRBJ2-1, with 9 nucleotides matching TRBD2. Material: PBMCs. CDR3 in amino acids: CASSERGGRGSSEQFF. The CDR3 nucleotides read TGTGCCAGCAGTGAACGGGGCGGGAGGGGGTCAAGTGAGCAGTTCTTC.